Following are 26 T cell receptor beta chains from one sample sequenced in a study of blood T cells in healthy people across ages (dated by TCRdb to the mid-2010s). Library generation was performed with 5' RACE. The second PCR ran for roughly 6 to 11 cycles and used a J-beta primer mix along with a sample-barcoded 5' primer. TCRdb handled the public reads itself, with Q25 trimming in fastp and clone calling in MiXCR, and kept productive beta chains. Rows with one shared CDR3 protein collapse into an entry with the most common genes and DNA. The sample table lists around 1,900,000 distinct CDR3 sequences, 39% of them with a count of one. The top ten hold 23% of the sample. Sequences were obtained from blood. The receptors stem from a human donor in good health.

This clonotype occurred once. Compared with germline, one end of the junction differs, possibly owing to a read error. V is TRBV12-5 and J is TRBJ2-2; 13 bases align to TRBD2. Germline lookup yields CDR1 LGHNT and CDR2 FRNRAP. The CDR3 contains 15 residues. The DNA for the CDR3 is TGTGCTGGTGGTTTGGGACTAGCGGGGACCGGGGAGCTGTTTTTT. Encoded protein: CAGGLGLAGTGELFF.

This chain connects TRBV11-1 to TRBJ1-6, with a tentative D call TRBD1 (6 bases). The CDR3 runs 15 residues. V gave up 1 base and J gave up 11 bases, with 15 bases separating them. Looked up from germline, CDR1 is SGHAT and CDR2 is FQDESV (reference sequence). The CDR3 DNA is TGTGCCAGCAGCTTAGTTCTGGACAGCGAAGCACCCCTCCACTTT. It codes for CASSLVLDSEAPLHF.

This clonotype was counted only a few times. The chain employs TRBV6-5 and TRBJ2-3; D not certain. Germline-derived CDR1 and CDR2 are MNHEY and SVGAGI. The ends were cut back, 8 bases at V and 3 bases at J, with 12 bases in the middle. This CDR3 is built from 13 residues. The CDR3 spells CASGLTGTDTQYF. The CDR3 coding sequence is TGTGCCAGCGGTTTAACGGGTACAGATACGCAGTATTTT.

This clonotype was picked up a small number of times. V is TRBV7-2 and J is TRBJ2-5; D gene ambiguous. The CDR3 has 12 amino acids. CDR1 SGHTA and CDR2 FQGNSA come from the germline V gene. V gave up 3 bases and J gave up 7 bases, with 9 bases separating them. The DNA of the CDR3 is TGTGCCAGCAGCTTCGTCTCGGGGACCCAGTACTTC. Translated, it gives CASSFVSGTQYF.

A word on this clonotype: A much larger clone differs by one base, so this may be a read error. The chain combines TRBV6-2 or TRBV6-3 with TRBJ2-5; D possibly corresponds to TRBD1 (6 bases). The V end was cut by 2 bases, the J end by 4 bases, with 14 bases between. The CDR3 consists of 15 residues. Looked up from germline, CDR1 is MNHEY and CDR2 is SVGEGT. This CDR3 reads CASSYQGNYRETQYF. The CDR3 DNA sequence: TGTGCCAGCAGTTACCAGGGGAACTACCGAGAGACCCAGTACTTC.

Turning to this clonotype: This CDR3 is missing its conserved last phenylalanine or tryptophan, likely due to a read error. This chain joins TRBV12-3 or TRBV12-4 and TRBJ2-4; no definite D call. V was shortened by 6 bases and J by 7 bases, with 19 bases between the two germline ends. The CDR3 has 15 residues. CDR3 residues: CASSPSSILPNIQYV. The CDR3 DNA is TGTGCCAGCAGCCCATCCAGTATTTTGCCGAACATTCAGTACGTC.

This clonotype was seen a handful of times. The chain carries TRBV5-1 and TRBJ1-1, with TRBD1 matching 10 bases. CDR3 size: 18 residues. V lost 4 bases and J lost 2; bases outside the gene matches: 14. Per the germline V gene, CDR1 is SGHRS and CDR2 is YFSETQ. The CDR3 DNA reads as TGCGCCAGCAGCCCCAATCCGACAGGGGGCGAAGTAAACACTGAAGCTTTCTTT. It encodes CASSPNPTGGEVNTEAFF.

This clonotype was found a few times. V usage is TRBV6-6 and J usage is TRBJ2-4; 11 positions agree with TRBD1. The CDR3 extends over 17 amino acids. Germline CDR1 reads MNHNY; CDR2 reads SVGAGI (reference sequence). With V trimmed by 2 bases and J by 9 bases, 12 bases remained unmatched. CDR3 in amino acids: CASSYPRAGTGGLIQYF. DNA for the CDR3: TGTGCCAGCAGTTACCCGCGAGCTGGGACAGGGGGGCTCATTCAGTACTTC.

This chain joins TRBV2 and TRBJ1-4; a weak D match, TRBD1 (5 bases). The length of the CDR3 is 16 residues. Germline CDR1 SNHLY, CDR2 FYNNEI. Deletions cut 6 bases from V and 4 bases from J, with 18 bases between. In DNA, the CDR3 is TGTGCCAGCAGGGACCATTCTGGGGGAGTTAATGAAAAACTGTTTTTT. As protein: CASRDHSGGVNEKLFF.

A word on this clonotype: Mismatch with germline at one junction end may stem from a read error. The rearrangement uses TRBV29-1 and TRBJ2-1, with 16 bases identical to TRBD2. Germline V gene data show CDR1 as SQVTM and CDR2 as ANQGSEA. The CDR3 loop spans 16 amino acids. The CDR3 sequence: CSFGTSGGASYNKQFF. In DNA form, the CDR3 reads TGCAGCTTTGGGACTAGCGGGGGGGCCTCGTACAATAAGCAGTTCTTC.

This chain joins TRBV3-1 and TRBJ2-5; 8 bases are a match to TRBD1. Germline V gives CDR1 LGHDT, CDR2 YNNKEL (reference sequence). Trimming took 1 base from V and 5 from J; bases not matched to a gene: 9. CDR3 length: 16 residues. CDR3 sequence: CASSQGGTGSGETQYF. The CDR3 nucleotides read TGTGCCAGCAGCCAAGGGGGGACAGGTTCAGGGGAGACCCAGTACTTC.

The V call is TRBV29-1, the J call TRBJ2-7; TRBD1 might be the D (5 bases). Trimming took off 6 bases at V and 6 bases at J, with 18 bases between the two ends. This CDR3 is 13 amino acids long. CDR1 SQVTM and CDR2 ANQGSEA come from the germline V gene. CDR3 in DNA: TGCAGCGTCTCCTATGGGGCCCTGGGCGAGCAGTACTTC. Protein sequence: CSVSYGALGEQYF.

This clonotype was counted between two and nine times. The chain is built from TRBV9 and TRBJ2-1, with D perhaps TRBD2 (7 bases). The CDR3 totals 16 residues. Trimming removed 4 bases at V and 5 bases at J, with 19 bases between. From germline, CDR1 is SGDLS and CDR2 YYNGEE. CDR3 sequence (DNA): TGTGCCAGCAGCTTGGGCTTGACGGGGGGCGACAATGAGCAGTTCTTC. Protein sequence: CASSLGLTGGDNEQFF.

The V gene is TRBV20-1, the J gene TRBJ1-5; 7 nucleotides line up with TRBD1. This CDR3 contains 14 residues. Germline V lookup: CDR1 DFQATT, CDR2 SNEGSKA (reference sequence). With V trimmed by 2 bases and J by 7 bases, 8 bases remained unmatched. CDR3 loop: CSARYQGGEQPQHF. In nucleotides, the CDR3 is TGCAGTGCTAGATATCAGGGGGGTGAGCAGCCCCAGCATTTT.

This chain connects TRBV6-6 to TRBJ2-7, with 8 nucleotides matching TRBD1. CDR1 and CDR2 from the germline V gene are MNHNY and SVGAGI (reference sequence). The CDR3 has 15 residues. The ends lost 6 bases at V and 3 bases at J; junction bases unmatched: 10. DNA of the CDR3: TGTGCCAGCAGCCCCCTCAACAGGGGGAGCTACGAGCAGTACTTC. Amino acids: CASSPLNRGSYEQYF.

The genes are TRBV6-1 and TRBJ2-1, with D maybe TRBD1 (5 bases). V lost 0 bases and J 4 bases, leaving 10 bases between the germline ends. CDR3 length: 15 residues. From germline, CDR1 is MNHNS and CDR2 SASEGT. CDR3 protein: CASSEAATVYNEQFF. In DNA form, the CDR3 reads TGTGCCAGCAGTGAAGCGGCGACAGTTTACAATGAGCAGTTCTTC.

Here the CDR3 reads CASSLDSGSGETQYF. As DNA, the CDR3 is TGCGCCAGCAGCTTGGACAGCGGATCAGGAGAGACCCAGTACTTC. The chain couples TRBV5-1 to TRBJ2-5; TRBD2 might be the D (5 bases). Germline loops: CDR1 SGHRS, CDR2 YFSETQ. Trimming took 0 bases from V and 4 from J, leaving 13 bases between them. The CDR3 spans 15 residues.

This sequence joins TRBV24-1 and TRBJ2-1, with 8 bases fitting TRBD1. Trimming removed 12 bases from V and 2 bases from J; junction bases left unmatched: 8. The length of the CDR3 is 14 residues. Germline values: CDR1 KGHDR, CDR2 SFDVKD. The CDR3 sequence: CAAAGGEAYNEQFF. The CDR3 nucleotides read TGTGCCGCCGCAGGGGGCGAAGCCTACAATGAGCAGTTCTTC.

The chain couples TRBV5-1 to TRBJ1-1; D unresolved. Trimming left V 1 base short and J 0 bases short, with 13 bases between. Germline-derived CDR1 and CDR2 are SGHRS and YFSETQ. This CDR3 has 16 residues. CDR3 sequence: CASSLQDETLNTEAFF. The CDR3 DNA follows: TGCGCCAGCAGCTTGCAGGACGAAACTTTGAACACTGAAGCTTTCTTT. Using reference TRBV5-1 and TRBJ1-1 for the parts outside the CDR3, the full variable domain is KAGVTQTPRYLIKTRGQQVTLSCSPISGHRSVSWYQQTPGQGLQFLFEYFSETQRNKGNFPGRFSGRQFSNSRSEMNVSTLELGDSALYLCASSLQDETLNTEAFFGQGTRLTVV.

This chain joins TRBV5-1 and TRBJ2-1; 11 bases align to TRBD2. The germline gives CDR1 SGHRS, CDR2 YFSETQ. The CDR3 is 18 amino acids. V shed 1 base, J shed 9 bases, and the junction held 15 bases outside the gene matches. CDR3 coding DNA: TGCGCCAGCAGCTTGTGGGGGGCAACTAGCGGGGGAAAGGTTGAGCAGTTCTTC. Its protein product is CASSLWGATSGGKVEQFF.

The V and J genes are TRBV4-1 and TRBJ1-2; no definite D call. V was pared by 0 bases and J by 13 bases, with 15 bases between. The CDR3 length is 13 residues. Per germline, CDR1 MGHRA and CDR2 YSYEKL. DNA for the CDR3: TGCGCCAGCAGCCAAGAAGGGCTCTCCTCAACCACCTTC. It specifies CASSQEGLSSTTF.

This clonotype has a single count. The V gene is TRBV5-1, the J gene TRBJ2-1; TRBD1 agrees at 7 bases. The CDR3 spans 14 residues. The germline V gene has CDR1 SGHRS and CDR2 YFSETQ. V was pared by 3 bases and J by 8 bases, with 8 bases of the junction left unmatched. The chain's CDR3 is CASSWTGISHEQFF. CDR3 nucleotide sequence: TGCGCCAGCAGCTGGACAGGAATTAGCCATGAGCAGTTCTTC.

This clonotype was detected only a few times. J is TRBJ1-5 and V is TRBV15; 8 nucleotides match TRBD1. The CDR3 length is 15 residues. J was trimmed by 4 bases and V by 3 bases; bases with no gene match: 5. Germline V gives CDR1 LNHNV, CDR2 YYDKDF (reference sequence). CDR3: CATSRDRADNQPQHF. CDR3 bases: TGTGCCACCAGCAGGGACAGGGCCGATAATCAGCCCCAGCATTTT.

This clonotype came up a few times. The chain couples TRBV29-1 to TRBJ2-3; TRBD2 is a possible D gene (6 bases). V gave up 8 bases and J gave up 0 bases, with 15 bases separating them. Germline CDR1 and CDR2: SQVTM and ANQGSEA. This CDR3 has 14 residues. The DNA of the CDR3 is TGCAGCACCGCTGGGGGGTTTAGCACAGATACGCAGTATTTT. Residues: CSTAGGFSTDTQYF.

The rearrangement joins TRBV5-6 to TRBJ2-1; 8 positions agree with TRBD2. Germline CDR1 is SGHDT and CDR2 is YYEEEE. This CDR3 is 15 amino acids long. The ends lost 1 base at V and 3 bases at J; junction bases unmatched: 3. The CDR3 DNA follows: TGTGCCAGCAGCTTGCTTAGCGGGGTCTACAATGAGCAGTTCTTC. Protein sequence: CASSLLSGVYNEQFF.

For this clonotype: Relative to the germline gene, one junction end is altered; a read error may explain this. The rearrangement links TRBV5-5 to TRBJ1-1, with D hard to call. The CDR3 has 14 residues. Germline CDR1 is SGHKS and CDR2 is YYEKEE (reference sequence). CDR3 DNA: TGTACCAGCAGCTTGGGCGACATGAACACTGAAGCTTTCTTT. Protein sequence: CTSSLGDMNTEAFF.